The 26 T cell receptor beta chains listed next were all sequenced from one sample in a study of blood T cells in healthy people across ages. A second PCR, run for roughly 6 to 11 cycles, used a sample-barcoded 5' primer plus a J-beta primer mix. TCRdb processed the 5' RACE reads anew with MiXCR; each CDR3 protein has one entry. The sample records around 1.5 million distinct CDR3 sequences, around 59% being singletons. Material for sequencing was blood. Receptor source: a man aged 18 to 35 in good health.

The V and J genes are TRBV7-2 and TRBJ2-1, with a possible D match to TRBD1 (6 bases). V was clipped by 5 bases and J by 10 bases, with 15 bases between them. The CDR3 runs to 13 residues. Germline assignment: CDR1 SGHTA and CDR2 FQGNSA. The CDR3 nucleotides are TGTGCCAGCAGCCTCCCAGGGGCTGACGAGCAGTTCTTC. Amino acid sequence: CASSLPGADEQFF.

The V gene is TRBV12-3 or TRBV12-4, the J gene TRBJ2-7; tentatively, D is TRBD1 or TRBD2 (5 bases each). The CDR3 runs to 14 residues. V dropped 6 bases and J dropped 1 base, with 13 bases sitting between them. CDR3 nucleotide sequence: TGTGCCAGCAGGGCCGGGACCAATTCCTACGAGCAGTACTTC. It codes for CASRAGTNSYEQYF.

The rearrangement links TRBV2 to TRBJ2-1; 7 bases line up with TRBD2. Germline CDR1 and CDR2: SNHLY and FYNNEI. The CDR3 spans 16 residues. With V trimmed by 7 bases and J by 1 base, 10 bases remained unmatched. CDR3 region: CASTGRASGSYNEQFF. For the CDR3, the DNA is TGTGCCAGCACAGGGCGGGCTAGCGGTTCCTACAATGAGCAGTTCTTC.

The chain recombines TRBV29-1 with TRBJ2-7, with D unresolved. The CDR3 totals 13 residues. CDR1 and CDR2 (germline): SQVTM, ANQGSEA. Trimming stripped 2 bases from V and 0 bases from J, with 8 bases between. Written as DNA, the CDR3 is TGCAGCGTTGAATCTATGAGCTCCTACGAGCAGTACTTC. Its translation is CSVESMSSYEQYF.

The chain combines TRBV4-1 with TRBJ2-5; TRBD1 might be the D (6 bases). Germline V gene sequence: CDR1 MGHRA, CDR2 YSYEKL. This CDR3 has 15 amino acids. V lost 5 bases and J lost 2, with 15 bases in between. The CDR3 sequence: CASSVQQGGQETQYF. The CDR3 nucleotides read TGCGCCAGCAGCGTCCAACAGGGCGGGCAAGAGACCCAGTACTTC.

The chain recombines TRBV6-6 with TRBJ2-3; perhaps TRBD1 as D (5 bases). In germline, CDR1 is MNHNY, CDR2 SVGAGI (reference sequence). The CDR3 runs 15 residues. Trimming took off 0 bases at V and 2 bases at J, with 9 bases between the two ends. The CDR3, as DNA: TGTGCCAGCAGTTACTCAGGGGCACCCACAGATACGCAGTATTTT. It yields the protein CASSYSGAPTDTQYF.

V is TRBV28 and J is TRBJ2-7; D might be TRBD1 (5 bases). Between the trimmed V and J ends, which lost 5 bases and 2 bases, there was a span of 10 bases. This CDR3 region has 13 residues. Germline V CDR1 and CDR2: MDHEN, SYDVKM. CDR3 sequence: CASSVPGPYEQYF. In DNA form, the CDR3 reads TGTGCCAGCAGTGTGCCAGGGCCCTACGAGCAGTACTTC.

This chain links TRBV5-1 with TRBJ2-3; tentative D call: TRBD1 (5 bases). Trimming removed 2 bases from V and 2 bases from J, with 18 bases in between. Per the germline V gene, CDR1 is SGHRS and CDR2 is YFSETQ. This CDR3 spans 17 amino acids. The CDR3 DNA follows: TGCGCCAGCAGCTTAGGTCGTCATAACAGGCTCACAGATACGCAGTATTTT. Its translation: CASSLGRHNRLTDTQYF.

This clonotype was seen a handful of times. The chain is built from TRBV4-1 and TRBJ2-1; 9 bases agree with TRBD1. The germline gives CDR1 MGHRA, CDR2 YSYEKL. The CDR3 is 15 residues long. V was pared by 0 bases and J by 3 bases, with 0 bases of the junction left unmatched. The CDR3 region is CASSQEGQGYNEQFF. The CDR3 nucleotides read TGCGCCAGCAGCCAAGAGGGACAGGGCTACAATGAGCAGTTCTTC.

The J gene is TRBJ1-2, the V gene TRBV29-1; no clear D. The CDR3 is 15 residues long. V lost 3 bases and J lost 2, with 16 bases in between. CDR1 is SQVTM, CDR2 ANQGSEA, per germline. The CDR3 DNA sequence: TGCAGCGTTGACCTCGAGGCAGTTCTCAACTATGGCTACACCTTC. Amino acid sequence: CSVDLEAVLNYGYTF.

The J gene is TRBJ1-4, the V gene TRBV12-3 or TRBV12-4; tentatively, D is TRBD1 (5 bases). The CDR3 contains 17 residues. Trimming took 8 bases from V and 10 from J, leaving 29 bases between them. The CDR3: CASRSALRTGRPGKLFF. CDR3 DNA: TGTGCCAGCCGCTCAGCCTTGAGAACAGGACGCCCGGGAAAACTGTTTTTT.

This rearrangement joins TRBV7-9 to TRBJ2-4; TRBD2 might be the D (6 bases). The J call may be faulty, since TRBJ2-5 better matches the DNA end. The germline V gene encodes CDR1 SEHNR and CDR2 FQNEAQ (reference sequence). The CDR3 consists of 13 residues. The CDR3 is CASRPPSVETQYF. In DNA, the CDR3 is TGTGCCAGCAGACCCCCTAGCGTGGAGACCCAGTACTTC.

The V and J genes are TRBV7-9 and TRBJ2-1; D not resolved. V dropped 5 bases and J dropped 4 bases, with 18 bases sitting between them. Looked up from germline, CDR1 is SEHNR and CDR2 is FQNEAQ (reference sequence). CDR3 size: 16 residues. The CDR3 spells CASSARPVSSYNEQFF. CDR3 DNA: TGTGCCAGCAGCGCCCGACCCGTCTCTTCTTACAATGAGCAGTTCTTC.

This rearrangement joins TRBV10-3 to TRBJ2-1; D ambiguous. Trimming shortened V by 7 bases and J by 5 bases, and 9 bases separated the two germline ends. CDR1 and CDR2 from the germline V gene are ENHRY and SYGVKD. The CDR3 sequence is 12 residues long. CDR3 bases: TGTGCCATCAATCACAGTCACAATGAGCAGTTCTTC. Amino acid sequence: CAINHSHNEQFF.

There are a few counts of this clonotype. One junction end does not reproduce the germline sequence, and a read error may be involved. The chain is built from TRBV4-1 and TRBJ1-5, with D hard to call. The CDR3 extends over 13 amino acids. Germline V lookup: CDR1 MGHRA, CDR2 YSYEKL. The CDR3 here is CASSQARNQPQHF. CDR3 in DNA: TGTGCCAGCAGCCAAGCCCGCAATCAGCCCCAGCATTTT.

This chain uses TRBV12-3 or TRBV12-4 with TRBJ2-3, with 7 bases fitting TRBD2. This CDR3 comprises 15 residues. V was clipped by 3 bases and J by 4 bases; unmatched bases: 7. DNA for the CDR3: TGTGCCAGCAGTTTGGCGGGAGTGGGCGCAGATACGCAGTATTTT. It specifies CASSLAGVGADTQYF.

This clonotype was found a few times. The V call is TRBV4-1, the J call TRBJ2-7; D is uncertain. CDR3 length equals 12 residues. Per germline, CDR1 MGHRA and CDR2 YSYEKL. Between the trimmed V and J ends, which lost 4 bases and 6 bases, there was a span of 10 bases. The CDR3 reads CASSPLNGEQYF. DNA for the CDR3: TGCGCCAGCAGCCCCCTAAATGGCGAGCAGTACTTC.

This clonotype occurred once. The CDR3 reads CASSPSETGGETQYF. The CDR3 nucleotides are TGTGCCAGCAGCCCTTCCGAGACAGGGGGCGAGACCCAGTACTTC. V usage is TRBV13 and J usage is TRBJ2-5, with 10 bases identical to TRBD1. The CDR3 is 15 residues long. The V segment lost 5 bases and the J segment 5 bases; nucleotides outside the gene matches: 8. Germline assignment: CDR1 PRHDT and CDR2 FYEKMQ (reference sequence).

This clonotype occurred a few times. V gene TRBV29-1 combines with J gene TRBJ2-1; D remains ambiguous. The CDR3 is 11 residues long. Trimming pared 3 bases from V and 8 bases from J, leaving 8 bases between. Germline values: CDR1 SQVTM, CDR2 ANQGSEA. The CDR3 spells CSVDRNDEQFF. CDR3 bases: TGCAGCGTTGACAGAAACGATGAGCAGTTCTTC.

The rearrangement uses TRBV7-2 and TRBJ2-4; 12 nucleotides line up with TRBD2. CDR1 SGHTA and CDR2 FQGNSA come from the germline V gene. The CDR3 is 15 amino acids. J lost 13 bases, V lost 5 bases, and 12 bases had no gene match. The CDR3 reads CASSQPLAGGNEQYF. DNA for the CDR3: TGTGCCAGCAGCCAACCACTAGCGGGAGGAAATGAGCAGTACTTC.

This clonotype was observed a few times. This chain joins TRBV29-1 and TRBJ1-1; weak D call: TRBD1 (5 bases). V was pared by 6 bases and J by 8 bases, with 10 bases between. Germline V gives CDR1 SQVTM, CDR2 ANQGSEA. This CDR3 has 10 amino acids. CDR3 region: CSVHQGEAFF. CDR3 nucleotides: TGCAGCGTGCATCAGGGAGAAGCTTTCTTT.

V and J are TRBV13 and TRBJ2-4; maybe TRBD2 (5 bases). TRBJ2-5 explains the end of the DNA better; the J call may be wrong. The V gene's germline CDR1 is PRHDT and CDR2 FYEKMQ (reference sequence). CDR3 length equals 16 residues. The CDR3: CASSLAEGSTRETQYF. As DNA, the CDR3 is TGTGCCAGCAGCTTAGCTGAGGGTTCAACTAGGGAGACCCAGTACTTC.

The chain carries TRBV6-2 or TRBV6-3 and TRBJ2-3; 7 nucleotides align to TRBD2. Germline trimming cut 2 bases from V and 4 bases from J; bases unmatched to any gene: 0. Germline V gene sequence: CDR1 MNHEY, CDR2 SVGEGT. This CDR3 is 13 amino acids long. CDR3 nucleotide sequence: TGTGCCAGCAGTTACGGACTAGCAGATACGCAGTATTTT. Its protein product is CASSYGLADTQYF.

This clonotype was recorded a few times. The chain joins TRBV14 to TRBJ2-1; 8 bases are shared with TRBD2. The germline V gene has CDR1 SGHDN and CDR2 FVKESK. This CDR3 has 18 amino acids. J lost 6 bases, V lost 0 bases, and 13 bases had no gene match. CDR3 residues: CASSQDRTGGPSINEQFF. The CDR3, as DNA: TGTGCCAGCAGCCAAGATAGGACGGGAGGGCCTTCAATCAATGAGCAGTTCTTC.

The rearrangement joins TRBV10-3 to TRBJ2-3, with 9 bases identical to TRBD2. V was clipped by 0 bases and J by 5 bases; unmatched bases: 6. CDR3 length: 16 amino acids. Germline-derived CDR1 and CDR2 are ENHRY and SYGVKD. The CDR3 sequence is CAISESRLAAVDTQYF. The CDR3, as DNA: TGTGCCATCAGTGAGTCGAGACTAGCGGCGGTAGATACGCAGTATTTT.

The chain recombines TRBV14 with TRBJ2-7, with D perhaps being TRBD1 or TRBD2 (5 bases each). The CDR3 contains 13 residues. Per the germline V gene, CDR1 is SGHDN and CDR2 is FVKESK. V lost 5 bases and J 7 bases, leaving 15 bases between the germline ends. The CDR3 sequence is CASSWDRLNEQYF. CDR3 nucleotide sequence: TGTGCCAGCAGCTGGGACCGTCTAAATGAGCAGTACTTC.